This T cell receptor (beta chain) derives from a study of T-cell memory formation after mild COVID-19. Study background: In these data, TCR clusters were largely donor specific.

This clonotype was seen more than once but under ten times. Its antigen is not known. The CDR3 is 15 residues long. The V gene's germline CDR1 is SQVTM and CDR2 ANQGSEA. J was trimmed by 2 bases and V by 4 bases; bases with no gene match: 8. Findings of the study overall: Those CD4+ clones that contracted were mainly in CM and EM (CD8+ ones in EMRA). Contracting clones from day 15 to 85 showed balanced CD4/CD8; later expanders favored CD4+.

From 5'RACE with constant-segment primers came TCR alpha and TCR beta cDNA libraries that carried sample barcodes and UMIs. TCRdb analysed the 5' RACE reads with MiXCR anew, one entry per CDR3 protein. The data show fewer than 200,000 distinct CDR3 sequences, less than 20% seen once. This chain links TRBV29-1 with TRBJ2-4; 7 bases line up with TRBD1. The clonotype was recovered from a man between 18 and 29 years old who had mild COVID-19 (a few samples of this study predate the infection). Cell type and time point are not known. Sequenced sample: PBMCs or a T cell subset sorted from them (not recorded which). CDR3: CSVVGDRTSKNIQYF. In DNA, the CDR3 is TGCAGCGTTGTTGGGGACAGAACCTCCAAAAACATTCAGTACTTC.